The T cell receptor beta chain described here comes from a study of T cell repertoires in cytomegalovirus infection. CDR3 length: 14 amino acids. Trimming cost V 5 bases and J 4 bases, with 14 bases left between them. Germline lookup yields CDR1 SGHTA and CDR2 FQGNSA. This clonotype occurred a few times. The target antigen is unknown. TCRdb reprocessed the reads with MiXCR, giving one entry per CDR3 protein. The table has fewer than 550,000 distinct CDR3 sequences, around 27% seen once; the top ten hold roughly 13%. Study findings and constraints: HLA-C-restricted CMV-specific TCR beta clonotypes prevailed in the ex vivo response.

This clonotype originated in a human donor in good health (CMV status not recorded). Some clones in this sample may be carry-over from other donors' samples. The chain links TRBV7-2 to TRBJ1-2, with D perhaps TRBD1 (6 bases). The sample taken for sequencing was PBMCs. CDR3 in DNA: TGTGCCAGCAGCAAACAGGGTGGGGGCTATGGCTACACCTTC. This encodes CASSKQGGGYGYTF.